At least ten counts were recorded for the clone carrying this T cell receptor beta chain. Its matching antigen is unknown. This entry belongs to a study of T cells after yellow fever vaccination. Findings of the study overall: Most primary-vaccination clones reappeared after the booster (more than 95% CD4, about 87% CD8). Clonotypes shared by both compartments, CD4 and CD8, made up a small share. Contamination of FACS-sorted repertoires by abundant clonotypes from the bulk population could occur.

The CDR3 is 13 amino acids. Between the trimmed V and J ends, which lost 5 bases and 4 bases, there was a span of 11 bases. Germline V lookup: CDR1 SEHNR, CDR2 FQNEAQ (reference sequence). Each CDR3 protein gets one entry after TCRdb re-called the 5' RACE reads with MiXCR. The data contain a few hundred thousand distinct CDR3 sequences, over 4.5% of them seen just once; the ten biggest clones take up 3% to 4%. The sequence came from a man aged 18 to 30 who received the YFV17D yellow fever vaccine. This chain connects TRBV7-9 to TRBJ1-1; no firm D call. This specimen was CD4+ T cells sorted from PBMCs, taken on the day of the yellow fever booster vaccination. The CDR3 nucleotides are TGTGCCAGCAGCCTTCTCGGGTTCACTGAAGCTTTCTTT. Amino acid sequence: CASSLLGFTEAFF.